This T cell receptor beta chain was obtained from a study of T cell repertoires in cytomegalovirus infection. The study, taken as a whole, reports: There were HLA-C-restricted CMV-specific TCR beta clonotypes dominating the ex vivo response.

V was clipped by 5 bases and J by 1 base, with 11 bases between them. Germline V lookup: CDR1 SEHNR, CDR2 FQNEAQ (reference sequence). This CDR3 is 14 amino acids long. This clonotype was picked up many times. The target antigen is unknown. TCRdb redid the calling of the reads with MiXCR, one entry per CDR3 protein. Counted here are roughly 990,000 distinct CDR3 sequences, roughly 31% occurring once; the ten biggest clones make up 13%. The TCR originated in a human donor in good health (CMV status not recorded). Some clones in this sample may be carry-over from other donors' samples. The V call is TRBV7-9, the J call TRBJ1-1; D is possibly TRBD1 (5 bases). The sequencing used cultured CD8+ T cells from PBMCs, collected from culture after CMV antigen stimulation. Here the CDR3 DNA reads TGTGCCAGCAGCCGAGACAGAACGAACACTGAAGCTTTCTTT. Residues: CASSRDRTNTEAFF.